This T cell receptor beta chain was recorded in a study of vaccination effects on CD4 cells after COVID-19 (dated by TCRdb to 2021 to 2024). For the study in its entirety: To identify antigen-specific CD4+ T cell clonotypes by their expansion, the ViraFEST assay first stimulated PBMC with viral peptide pools and then applied TCR sequencing. Each participant got two doses of an mRNA SARS-CoV-2 vaccine, either BNT162b2 or mRNA-1273. About 2.2 million PBMC per well were cultured in IMDM with about 5% human AB serum, 10 IU/ml IL-2 and gentamicin, plus 10 ug/ml peptides. SARS-CoV-2 spike-specific CD4+ TCR repertoires from before and after mRNA vaccination were compared in COVID-19 convalescent patients and in infection-naive vaccine recipients. Altogether, around 9 COVID-19 convalescent patients and a few SARS-CoV-2-naive healthy vaccine recipients made up the full study. In the study, cultures from other donors were sequenced using the Oncomine TCR Beta short-read assay on an Illumina iSeq 100.

The library relied on the immunoSEQ multiplex PCR assay. DNA from the cultured, isolated CD4+ T cells was subjected to TCR beta CDR3 sequencing. Per the source publication's procedure: The analysis removed non-productive TCR sequences, trimmed reads to the CDR3 region, and retained only CDR3s that were 7 or more amino acids long. The MANAFEST web app was used to identify antigen-specific clonotypes by comparing expansion in peptide wells with expansion in reference cultures. Positive clones required FDR<0.05 expansion versus reference and all other wells, odds ratio above 5, and frequency above 0.1% in two replicate wells. A clonotype was defined as cross-reactive if the clonotype was significantly expanded both in SARS-CoV-2 spike wells and in at least one common cold coronavirus spike condition. CDR3 similarity was assessed by Levenshtein distance with the stringdist R package, and unrooted trees were built with ape in R 3.6.1. In TCRdb, the immuneACCESS table is reduced to in-frame sequences with V and J assigned. These tables do not hold every clone; where another copy was compared, an unresolved V gene accounts for under half, and the others remain unexplained. V and J calls and clone size are as listed in that table; D and trimming were resolved from the DNA. Here the sample has about 74,000 clones; approximately 80% occur a single time. Jointly, the top ten make up about 2.1% of the sample.

A note on this clone: The antigen it binds to is not known. Base qualities are missing; no much larger clone stands one base away.

Results and caveats for the whole study, not just this receptor: The study was limited by a small number of convalescent patients and lacked early post-infection timepoints. In healthy vaccine recipients, vaccine-induced clones were almost all SARS-CoV-2 mono-reactive, with only 1 of 255 being cross-reactive with common cold coronaviruses. Clones induced by infection and clones induced by vaccination both contracted markedly at late timepoints after vaccination, which fits with T cell responses waning over time.

After around 10 days of culture, CD4+ T cells were isolated with the EasySep CD4+ T cell isolation kit. None of the healthy vaccine recipients had a prior SARS-CoV-2 infection, which was confirmed by nucleocapsid antibody tests that came back negative both before and after vaccination. On days 3 and 7, half of the culture medium was replaced with fresh IL-2-containing medium. Each peptide stimulation condition was cultured in triplicate wells unless otherwise noted. Using Ficoll-Paque Plus gradient centrifugation, PBMC were separated from whole blood and then either used fresh or cryopreserved at -140C. The QIAamp micro DNA kit was used to extract genomic DNA from the cultured CD4+ T cells. The CDR3 holds 13 amino acids from the cysteine to the valine. CDR3 DNA is the only sequence kept; it has 39 bases, read in frame from the first base. The junction shows trimming of 3 bases on V and 4 bases on J, plus 10 bases between the germline ends. Reading the germline V gene (reference sequence) gives CDR1 LGHDT and CDR2 YNNKEL.

The sequence joins TRBV3-1 (or the pseudogene TRBV3-2) to TRBJ2-7; a tentative D match to TRBD1 spans 5 bases. The TCR comes from a human donor who received a COVID-19 vaccine. Sequenced here: CD4+ T cells from PBMCs cultured without peptide, sampled before COVID-19 vaccination. The DNA sequence reads TGTGCCAGCAGCCAGTCTACAGGATACGAGCAGTACGTC. This encodes CASSQSTGYEQYV.